These 26 T cell receptor beta chains were sequenced from one sample in a study of T-cell reconstitution after alpha-beta-depleted transplantation in children. Preparation of the TCRbeta library was carried out with unique molecular identifiers. Using its own MiXCR run on the PCR reads, TCRdb lists one record per CDR3 protein. The data show a few hundred thousand distinct CDR3 sequences, around two fifths seen once. This specimen was PBMCs, taken before TCRalphabeta/CD19-depleted stem cell transplant. All receptors derive from a girl aged 2 to 10 with aplastic anemia, due to receive a stem cell transplant.

This clonotype showed up just a few times. The chain recombines TRBV12-3 or TRBV12-4 with TRBJ2-1; D remains unclear. This CDR3 contains 14 residues. V gave up 2 bases and J gave up 2 bases, with 7 bases separating them. CDR3 coding DNA: TGTGCCAGCAGTTTACAGAACGCCTACAATGAGCAGTTCTTC. Translating gives CASSLQNAYNEQFF.

Regarding this clonotype: This sequence may be a read error, since a much larger clone differs from it by one base. This chain uses TRBV5-6 with TRBJ2-1; the D gene is possibly TRBD2 (6 bases). The length of the CDR3 is 15 residues. Germline V gene lookup returns CDR1 SGHDT and CDR2 YYEEEE. Trimming cost V 2 bases and J 3 bases, with 12 bases left between them. This CDR3 is CASSLRLGGYNEQFF. For the CDR3, the DNA is TGTGCCAGCAGCTTAAGGCTGGGGGGCTACAATGAGCAGTTCTTC. Complete variable domain (other parts from reference TRBV5-6 and TRBJ2-1): DAGVTQSPTHLIKTRGQQVTLRCSPKSGHDTVSWYQQALGQGPQFIFQYYEEEERQRGNFPDRFSGHQFPNYSSELNVNALLLGDSALYLCASSLRLGGYNEQFFGPGTRLTVL.

V is TRBV18 and J is TRBJ2-3, with D uncertain. V lost 4 bases and J 0 bases, leaving 11 bases between the germline ends. From germline, CDR1 is KGHSH and CDR2 LQKENI. This CDR3 is 15 amino acids long. In nucleotides, the CDR3 is TGTGCCAGCTCACAACTGATCTCTAGCACAGATACGCAGTATTTT. Its protein product is CASSQLISSTDTQYF.

This clonotype showed up just a few times. This sequence joins TRBV5-1 and TRBJ2-7; D might be TRBD1 (6 bases). CDR1 and CDR2 (germline): SGHRS, YFSETQ. The CDR3 has 14 amino acids. Trimming removed 1 base at V and 5 bases at J, with 13 bases between. CDR3 loop: CASSLTGQPHEQYF. The CDR3 bases are TGCGCCAGCAGCTTGACGGGACAACCCCACGAGCAGTACTTC.

The chain has TRBV5-1 and TRBJ1-1, with no clear D. The V end lost 7 bases, the J end lost 0 bases, and 10 bases lay between the germline ends. The CDR3 has 13 amino acids. Looked up from germline, CDR1 is SGHRS and CDR2 is YFSETQ. CDR3 sequence: CASRTELNTEAFF. CDR3 in DNA: TGCGCCAGCCGGACGGAATTGAACACTGAAGCTTTCTTT.

There are many counts of this clonotype. V is TRBV7-8 and J is TRBJ1-2; possible D gene TRBD1, 5 bases. The CDR3 is made up of 15 amino acids. In germline, CDR1 is SGHVS, CDR2 FQNEAQ. With 3 bases removed from V and 3 bases from J, the gap between germline ends came to 14 bases. Here the CDR3 reads CASSLLGDRHYGYTF. CDR3 coding DNA: TGTGCCAGCAGCTTGTTGGGGGATCGCCACTATGGCTACACCTTC.

V and J are TRBV9 and TRBJ1-2; no definite D call. CDR3 size: 15 residues. Germline CDR1 SGDLS, CDR2 YYNGEE. Trimming pared 4 bases from V and 2 bases from J, leaving 15 bases between. The CDR3 bases are TGTGCCAGCAGCCCCCCGAGGACGGGCAACTATGGCTACACCTTC. Protein product: CASSPPRTGNYGYTF.

In its sample, this clonotype was seen many times. The gene calls are TRBV7-9 and TRBJ2-7, with 11 bases lining up with TRBD2. This CDR3 has 17 residues. The V segment lost 2 bases and the J segment 5 bases; nucleotides outside the gene matches: 11. Germline V gene sequence: CDR1 SEHNR, CDR2 FQNEAQ (reference sequence). CDR3 bases: TGTGCCAGCAGCTTACCGATAGCGGGAGGGAGCGCCCACGAGCAGTACTTC. Translating it yields CASSLPIAGGSAHEQYF.

This clonotype was detected a few times. The rearrangement links TRBV2 to TRBJ2-3; D is possibly TRBD1 (6 bases). CDR1 SNHLY and CDR2 FYNNEI come from the germline V gene. V lost 7 bases and J 0 bases, leaving 11 bases between the germline ends. The CDR3 length is 14 residues. The CDR3 loop reads CASIHRVSTDTQYF. In DNA form, the CDR3 reads TGTGCCAGCATTCACAGGGTGAGCACAGATACGCAGTATTTT. The whole variable domain, filled in from reference TRBV2 and TRBJ2-3, reads EPEVTQTPSHQVTQMGQEVILRCVPISNHLYFYWYRQILGQKVEFLVSFYNNEISEKSEIFDDQFSVERPDGSNFTLKIRSTKLEDSAMYFCASIHRVSTDTQYFGPGTRLTVL.

The chain carries TRBV20-1 and TRBJ2-3; 8 bases line up with TRBD2. With V trimmed by 2 bases and J by 1 base, 5 bases remained unmatched. Germline CDR1 is DFQATT and CDR2 is SNEGSKA (reference sequence). The CDR3 extends over 15 amino acids. CDR3 residues: CSARSHSGGTDTQYF. DNA of the CDR3: TGCAGTGCTAGATCCCATAGCGGGGGCACAGATACGCAGTATTTT.

The chain combines TRBV20-1 with TRBJ2-7; perhaps TRBD2 as D (5 bases). The CDR3 is 11 residues long. CDR1 and CDR2 (germline): DFQATT, SNEGSKA (reference sequence). The V and J ends lost 7 bases and 2 bases respectively, with 9 bases between them. CDR3 DNA sequence: TGCAGTGGCGGAGGCGCCTACGAGCAGTACTTC. Protein sequence: CSGGGAYEQYF.

The table lists this clonotype with many counts. This chain uses TRBV27 with TRBJ2-7, with TRBD1 matching over 11 bases. Germline trimming cut 10 bases from V and 5 bases from J; bases unmatched to any gene: 10. The CDR3 consists of 14 residues. Looked up from germline, CDR1 is MNHEY and CDR2 is SMNVEV (reference sequence). CDR3 loop: CATSPGTGGHEQYF. The CDR3 DNA reads as TGTGCCACCTCACCCGGGACAGGGGGTCACGAGCAGTACTTC.

The chain uses TRBV27 and TRBJ2-7, with D possibly being TRBD1 or TRBD2 (6 bases each). This CDR3 has 15 amino acids. V was trimmed by 0 bases and J by 2 bases, leaving 11 bases between them. Germline CDR1 MNHEY, CDR2 SMNVEV (reference sequence). The CDR3 DNA reads TGTGCCAGCAGTTTATCAGGGGGGTTTACCTACGAGCAGTACTTC. This gives the protein CASSLSGGFTYEQYF.

V usage is TRBV20-1 and J usage is TRBJ2-1, with D unresolved. Germline CDR1 is DFQATT and CDR2 is SNEGSKA (reference sequence). The CDR3 extends over 11 amino acids. Trimming took 5 bases from V and 7 from J, leaving 9 bases between them. The chain's CDR3 is CSAAGRNEQFF. CDR3 bases: TGCAGTGCTGCCGGCCGTAATGAGCAGTTCTTC.

V is TRBV15 and J is TRBJ2-7, with a weak D call TRBD1 (6 bases). Germline CDR1 and CDR2: LNHNV and YYDKDF (reference sequence). The CDR3 is 14 residues long. Deletions cut 2 bases from V and 4 bases from J, with 12 bases between. This CDR3 reads CATSRNFQGYEQYF. CDR3 nucleotides: TGTGCCACCAGCAGAAATTTTCAGGGGTACGAGCAGTACTTC.

The V gene is TRBV18, the J gene TRBJ1-2; perhaps TRBD1 as D (5 bases). Trimming shortened V by 6 bases and J by 5 bases, and 16 bases separated the two germline ends. The CDR3 is 14 amino acids. Germline V gene data show CDR1 as KGHSH and CDR2 as LQKENI. CDR3 amino acids: CASSLRGEWYGYTF. The CDR3, as DNA: TGTGCCAGCTCTCTCCGAGGGGAATGGTATGGCTACACCTTC.

Details on this clonotype: A read error may be the cause here, since a much bigger clone is one base away. This chain uses TRBV12-3 or TRBV12-4 with TRBJ1-5; D possibly corresponds to TRBD1 (5 bases). The CDR3 totals 18 residues. V lost 6 bases to trimming and J lost 7 bases, with 28 bases between them. The CDR3 protein is CASSVVSSTAFAKQPQHF. The CDR3 DNA reads TGTGCCAGCAGCGTGGTATCCTCGACAGCGTTCGCCAAACAGCCCCAGCATTTT.

In its sample, this clonotype was seen many times. The DNA of the CDR3 is TGTGCCACCAGTGACCCTCACAGGGGAGGAGAAAAACTGTTTTTT. It specifies CATSDPHRGGEKLFF. The rearrangement links TRBV24-1 to TRBJ1-4; 7 positions match TRBD1. This CDR3 spans 15 amino acids. Germline assignment: CDR1 KGHDR and CDR2 SFDVKD. The V segment lost 4 bases and the J segment 8 bases; nucleotides outside the gene matches: 9.

This clonotype has at least ten counts. The V call is TRBV7-9, the J call TRBJ2-5; D not resolved. Trimming removed 8 bases at V and 1 base at J, with 11 bases between. Germline V lookup: CDR1 SEHNR, CDR2 FQNEAQ (reference sequence). The CDR3 consists of 13 residues. The CDR3 sequence: CASLLPGQETQYF. CDR3 DNA: TGTGCCAGCTTGCTTCCGGGCCAAGAGACCCAGTACTTC. The full variable domain, completed using reference TRBV7-9 and TRBJ2-5, is DTGVSQNPRHKITKRGQNVTFRCDPISEHNRLYWYRQTLGQGPEFLTYFQNEAQLEKSRLLSDRFSAERPKGSFSTLEIQRTEQGDSAMYLCASLLPGQETQYFGPGTRLLVL.

The chain is built from TRBV7-6 and TRBJ2-2; maybe TRBD1 (6 bases). Trimming took off 8 bases at V and 0 bases at J, with 13 bases between the two ends. CDR3 length equals 15 residues. Germline loops: CDR1 SGHVS, CDR2 FNYEAQ. This chain's CDR3 is CASSTGFSNTGELFF. For the CDR3, the DNA is TGTGCCAGCTCGACAGGATTTTCGAACACCGGGGAGCTGTTTTTT.

The chain uses TRBV7-9 and TRBJ1-4, with D unclear. The CDR3 is made up of 15 amino acids. V lost 1 base and J lost 5, with 11 bases in between. Per the germline V gene, CDR1 is SEHNR and CDR2 is FQNEAQ (reference sequence). The chain's CDR3 is CASSLGFRLNEKLFF. CDR3 bases: TGTGCCAGCAGCTTAGGATTCCGTCTGAATGAAAAACTGTTTTTT. The whole variable domain, filled in from reference TRBV7-9 and TRBJ1-4, reads DTGVSQNPRHKITKRGQNVTFRCDPISEHNRLYWYRQTLGQGPEFLTYFQNEAQLEKSRLLSDRFSAERPKGSFSTLEIQRTEQGDSAMYLCASSLGFRLNEKLFFGSGTQLSVL.

Points on this clonotype: One junction end disagrees with the germline gene, perhaps due to a read error. The CDR3 sequence is CASTLGGPTDTQYF. The CDR3 nucleotides read TGTGCTAGCACCCTGGGAGGGCCGACAGATACGCAGTATTTT. The rearrangement uses TRBV7-7 and TRBJ2-3, with 7 bases that match TRBD2. Germline-derived CDR1 and CDR2 are SSHAT and FNYEAQ (reference sequence). The CDR3 covers 14 residues.

The CDR3 DNA sequence: TGCAGCGTTGGGGTGGGACAGTGGAGCTATGGCTACACCTTC. As protein: CSVGVGQWSYGYTF. The chain employs TRBV29-1 and TRBJ1-2; 7 bases are shared with TRBD1. J was trimmed by 4 bases and V by 4 bases; bases with no gene match: 9. CDR1 is SQVTM and CDR2 is ANQGSEA in the germline V gene. CDR3 size: 14 residues.

V and J are TRBV11-1 and TRBJ2-6, with 10 bases aligning to TRBD1. The CDR3 contains 20 residues. Germline CDR1 and CDR2: SGHAT and FQDESV (reference sequence). Unmatched junction bases numbered 10, after V lost 2 bases and J lost 0 bases. The CDR3 DNA reads TGTGCCAGCAGCTTATCATCCGGACAGGGGGTTCTCTCTGGGGCCAACGTCCTGACTTTC. Translation: CASSLSSGQGVLSGANVLTF.

V and J are TRBV5-6 and TRBJ1-1, with D maybe TRBD1 (5 bases). V was trimmed by 0 bases and J by 8 bases, leaving 17 bases between them. CDR1 and CDR2 from the germline V gene are SGHDT and YYEEEE. This CDR3 has 15 residues. The CDR3, as DNA: TGTGCCAGCAGCTTGGCCAATTTCAGGGCAGTGGAAGCTTTCTTT. Residues: CASSLANFRAVEAFF.

This rearrangement joins TRBV5-5 to TRBJ2-1; TRBD2 aligns across 8 bases. With 2 bases clipped from V and 7 bases from J, the junction kept 5 bases outside the gene matches. CDR3 size: 14 residues. CDR1 and CDR2 (germline): SGHKS, YYEKEE (reference sequence). CDR3 protein: CASSLAGVANEQFF. The CDR3 DNA is TGTGCCAGCAGCTTAGCGGGGGTAGCTAATGAGCAGTTCTTC.